Presented here are 15 T cell receptor beta chains from one specimen sequenced in a study of cytomegalovirus exposure and HLA in healthy donors. The primer mix had 60 Vbeta and 13 Jbeta primers. The table came from immunoSEQ multiplex PCR; TCRdb's copy has only in-frame clones and leaves some out. Here the sample spans approximately 24,000 clones, approximately 70% being singletons. Material for sequencing was PBMCs. The receptors derive from a woman between 50 and 59 years old in good health and CMV-seronegative.

This chain connects TRBV2 to TRBJ2-7; D remains unclear. In germline, CDR1 is SNHLY, CDR2 FYNNEI. The CDR3 loop spans 13 amino acids. Trimming stripped 3 bases from V and 0 bases from J, with 6 bases between. CDR3 coding DNA: TGTGCCAGCAGTGATACTAACTCCTACGAGCAGTACTTC. It codes for CASSDTNSYEQYF.

The V gene is TRBV5-1, the J gene TRBJ1-1, with a tentative D call TRBD1 (5 bases). This CDR3 is built from 14 residues. Germline assignment: CDR1 SGHRS and CDR2 YFSETQ. V lost 0 bases and J lost 8, with 14 bases in between. The CDR3 DNA reads as TGCGCCAGCAGCTTGGAGGGAGGGGTCCGAGAAGCTTTCTTT. It translates to CASSLEGGVREAFF.

The chain couples TRBV29-1 to TRBJ1-2; 7 bases are a match to TRBD1. V shed 6 bases and J 8 bases; nucleotides not matched to a gene: 9. There are 12 residues in the CDR3. CDR1 and CDR2 (germline): SQVTM, ANQGSEA. CDR3 sequence (DNA): TGCAGCGTCCTACAGGGGAAGTTCGGCTACACCTTC. Translating it yields CSVLQGKFGYTF.

The gene calls are TRBV6-5 and TRBJ2-7; 12 positions agree with TRBD2. Germline V CDR1 and CDR2: MNHEY, SVGAGI. The J segment lost 0 bases and the V segment lost 6 bases, leaving 3 bases of the junction unmatched. The CDR3 is 15 amino acids. This chain's CDR3 is CASSLTSGSSYEQYF. The CDR3 nucleotides read TGTGCCAGCAGCTTGACTAGCGGGAGCTCCTACGAGCAGTACTTC.

This clone was counted between two and nine times. V and J are TRBV5-1 and TRBJ2-1; TRBD1 matches 10 bases. The CDR3 is made up of 16 amino acids. Germline V gives CDR1 SGHRS, CDR2 YFSETQ. V shed 4 bases and J 8 bases; nucleotides not matched to a gene: 12. In DNA, the CDR3 is TGCGCCAGCAGCACATTCTCCGGGACAGGGGCGGATGAGCAGTTCTTC. Amino acid sequence: CASSTFSGTGADEQFF. Filled out from reference TRBV5-1 and TRBJ2-1, the complete variable domain reads KAGVTQTPRYLIKTRGQQVTLSCSPISGHRSVSWYQQTPGQGLQFLFEYFSETQRNKGNFPGRFSGRQFSNSRSEMNVSTLELGDSALYLCASSTFSGTGADEQFFGPGTRLTVL.

The genes are TRBV4-2 and TRBJ1-6, with 7 bases lining up with TRBD1. CDR1 and CDR2 (germline): LGHNA, YNFKEQ. The length of the CDR3 is 16 residues. The V segment lost 3 bases and the J segment 5 bases; nucleotides outside the gene matches: 7. DNA of the CDR3: TGTGCCAGCAGCCAGATGGGACAGCTGGATAATTCACCCCTCCACTTT. Encoded protein: CASSQMGQLDNSPLHF.

In DNA form, the CDR3 reads TGTGCCTCCCGGATGAGCGATGGCTACACCTTC. Residues: CASRMSDGYTF. V and J are TRBV19 and TRBJ1-2; no reliable D call. Trimming shortened V by 11 bases and J by 6 bases, and 13 bases separated the two germline ends. This CDR3 has 11 amino acids. CDR1 LNHDA and CDR2 SQIVND come from the germline V gene (reference sequence).

This chain joins TRBV10-3 and TRBJ2-5, with D unresolved. In germline, CDR1 is ENHRY, CDR2 SYGVKD. Trimming removed 5 bases at V and 1 base at J, with 14 bases between. The CDR3 runs to 15 residues. In nucleotides, the CDR3 is TGTGCCATCAGTAGACTGGATCCCCCCCAAGAGACCCAGTACTTC. Translating it yields CAISRLDPPQETQYF.

V usage is TRBV10-3 and J usage is TRBJ1-1; 7 nucleotides line up with TRBD1. The CDR3 is 11 amino acids. The J segment lost 4 bases and the V segment lost 7 bases, leaving 0 bases of the junction unmatched. Germline V gives CDR1 ENHRY, CDR2 SYGVKD. The CDR3 DNA reads TGTGCCATCACAGGGGGCACTGAAGCTTTCTTT. As protein: CAITGGTEAFF.

CDR3 sequence (DNA): TGTGCCAGCAGGGAGGGACAGGGTCCCTTTTATGGCTACACCTTC. Protein sequence: CASREGQGPFYGYTF. The chain joins TRBV2 to TRBJ1-2; 9 nucleotides agree with TRBD1. The CDR3 loop spans 15 amino acids. After removal of 6 bases from V and 5 bases from J, the junction contained 10 bases not matched to a gene. Per the germline V gene, CDR1 is SNHLY and CDR2 is FYNNEI.

This clone has a single count. The chain is built from TRBV28 and TRBJ2-2; possible D gene TRBD2, 6 bases. The V and J ends lost 5 bases and 0 bases respectively, with 10 bases between them. CDR3 length: 15 residues. CDR1 and CDR2 from the germline V gene are MDHEN and SYDVKM. The CDR3 DNA is TGTGCCAGCAGTAGGGCGGGGACGAACACCGGGGAGCTGTTTTTT. Translation: CASSRAGTNTGELFF.

CDR3 in amino acids: CASSLGGRSLSSYNEQFF. DNA for the CDR3: TGCGCCAGCAGCCTCGGAGGACGATCCTTAAGCTCCTACAATGAGCAGTTCTTC. V usage is TRBV4-1 and J usage is TRBJ2-1; weak D call: TRBD2 (5 bases). V shed 4 bases and J shed 0 bases, with 19 bases lying between them. The CDR3 covers 18 residues. From germline, CDR1 is MGHRA and CDR2 YSYEKL.

This clone has more than one count but fewer than ten. V gene TRBV5-4 combines with J gene TRBJ2-1, with a tentative D call TRBD2 (7 bases). V was trimmed by 5 bases and J by 4 bases, leaving 16 bases between them. Germline V gives CDR1 SGHNT, CDR2 YYREEE (reference sequence). The CDR3 covers 15 residues. The CDR3 sequence: CASRYWGGTYNEQFF. CDR3 DNA: TGTGCCAGCAGATACTGGGGGGGGACATACAATGAGCAGTTCTTC. The full variable domain, in which reference TRBV5-4 and TRBJ2-1 provide the parts outside the CDR3, is ETGVTQSPTHLIKTRGQQVTLRCSSQSGHNTVSWYQQALGQGPQFIFQYYREEENGRGNFPPRFSGLQFPNYSSELNVNALELDDSALYLCASRYWGGTYNEQFFGPGTRLTVL.

This chain uses TRBV2 with TRBJ2-7, with 12 bases identical to TRBD1. V lost 4 bases, J lost 4 bases, and 5 bases stayed unmatched. The CDR3 is 15 amino acids. Germline V gene lookup returns CDR1 SNHLY and CDR2 FYNNEI. The CDR3 is CASSAGTGGVYEQYF. CDR3 DNA sequence: TGTGCCAGCAGTGCAGGGACAGGGGGCGTTTACGAGCAGTACTTC. Variable domain in full (rest from reference TRBV2 and TRBJ2-7): EPEVTQTPSHQVTQMGQEVILRCVPISNHLYFYWYRQILGQKVEFLVSFYNNEISEKSEIFDDQFSVERPDGSNFTLKIRSTKLEDSAMYFCASSAGTGGVYEQYFGPGTRLTVT.

J is TRBJ1-5 and V is TRBV29-1; 9 positions agree with TRBD1. This CDR3 region has 12 residues. Per the germline V gene, CDR1 is SQVTM and CDR2 is ANQGSEA. V dropped 5 bases and J dropped 5; count of bases not matched to a gene: 1. The CDR3 bases are TGCAGCGTTCGGACAGGGGATCAGCCCCAGCATTTT. This codes for CSVRTGDQPQHF.